This T cell receptor beta chain came from a study of T cells in Graves' hyperthyroidism and ophthalmopathy. In germline, CDR1 is LNHDA, CDR2 SQIVND (reference sequence). The V end lost 7 bases, the J end lost 7 bases, and 19 bases lay between the germline ends. The CDR3 is 15 residues long. Amplification of TCR beta CDR3 regions was performed using RNA transcripts as template. Using the HTBI primer set, a first-round RT-PCR was run on the TCR CDR3. Using its own MiXCR run on the multiplex PCR reads, TCRdb lists one record per CDR3 protein. Of under 300,000 distinct CDR3 sequences listed, less than 30% were seen once; the top ten hold around 28%. Sampled blood dates from first hyperthyroidism diagnosis, and it precedes any ophthalmopathy symptoms. Study-wide findings and caveats: The blood repertoire included most of the expanded thyroid clonotypes above 0.001.

This clonotype showed up many times. The antigen is unknown. V usage is TRBV19 and J usage is TRBJ1-4; no clear D. The TCR comes from a man between 35 and 55 years old with Graves' hyperthyroidism that later progressed to Graves' ophthalmopathy. Sequenced: blood. CDR3 amino acids: CASTRPVGVGEKLFF. The CDR3 DNA reads TGTGCCAGTACCCGACCTGTAGGTGTGGGTGAAAAACTGTTTTTT.